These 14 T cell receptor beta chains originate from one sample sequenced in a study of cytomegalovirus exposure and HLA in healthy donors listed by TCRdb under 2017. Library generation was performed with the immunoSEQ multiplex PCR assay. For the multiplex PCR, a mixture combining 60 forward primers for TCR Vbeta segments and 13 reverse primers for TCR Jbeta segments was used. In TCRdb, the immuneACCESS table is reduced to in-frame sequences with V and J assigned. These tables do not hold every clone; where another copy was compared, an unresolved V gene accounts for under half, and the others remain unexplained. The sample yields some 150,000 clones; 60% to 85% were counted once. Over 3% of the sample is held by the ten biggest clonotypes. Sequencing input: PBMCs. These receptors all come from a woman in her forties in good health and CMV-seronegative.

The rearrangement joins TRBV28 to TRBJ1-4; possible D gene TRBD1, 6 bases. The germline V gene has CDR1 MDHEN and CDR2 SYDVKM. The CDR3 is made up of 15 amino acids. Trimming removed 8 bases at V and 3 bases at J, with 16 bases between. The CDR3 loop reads CASGGANRPNEKLFF. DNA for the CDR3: TGTGCCAGCGGGGGGGCGAATCGCCCTAATGAAAAACTGTTTTTT.

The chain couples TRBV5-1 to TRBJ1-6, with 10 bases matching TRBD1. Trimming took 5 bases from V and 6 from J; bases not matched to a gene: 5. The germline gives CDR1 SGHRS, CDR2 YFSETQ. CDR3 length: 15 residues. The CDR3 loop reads CASRGTGATNSPLHF. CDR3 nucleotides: TGCGCCAGCAGGGGGACAGGGGCGACTAATTCACCCCTCCACTTT. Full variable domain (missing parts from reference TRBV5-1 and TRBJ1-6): KAGVTQTPRYLIKTRGQQVTLSCSPISGHRSVSWYQQTPGQGLQFLFEYFSETQRNKGNFPGRFSGRQFSNSRSEMNVSTLELGDSALYLCASRGTGATNSPLHFGNGTRLTVT.

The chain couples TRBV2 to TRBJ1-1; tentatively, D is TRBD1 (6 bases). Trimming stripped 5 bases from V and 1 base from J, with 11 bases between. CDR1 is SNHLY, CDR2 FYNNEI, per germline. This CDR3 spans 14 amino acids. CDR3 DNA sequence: TGTGCCAGCAGTCTCAGGGGTGGGAACACTGAAGCTTTCTTT. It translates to CASSLRGGNTEAFF.

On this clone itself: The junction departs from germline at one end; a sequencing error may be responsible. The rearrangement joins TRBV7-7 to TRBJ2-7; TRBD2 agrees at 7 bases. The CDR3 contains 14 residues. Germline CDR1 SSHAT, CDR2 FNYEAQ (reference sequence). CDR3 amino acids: CASSPSGTTYEQYF. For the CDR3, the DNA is TGTGCTAGCAGCCCCTCTGGGACTACCTACGAGCAGTACTTC.

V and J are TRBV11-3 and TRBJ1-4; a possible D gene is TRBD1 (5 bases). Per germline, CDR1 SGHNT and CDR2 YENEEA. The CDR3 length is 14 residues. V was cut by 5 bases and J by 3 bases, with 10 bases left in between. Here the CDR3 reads CASSLGDSNEKLFF. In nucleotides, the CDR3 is TGTGCCAGCAGCCTCGGGGACTCTAATGAAAAACTGTTTTTT.

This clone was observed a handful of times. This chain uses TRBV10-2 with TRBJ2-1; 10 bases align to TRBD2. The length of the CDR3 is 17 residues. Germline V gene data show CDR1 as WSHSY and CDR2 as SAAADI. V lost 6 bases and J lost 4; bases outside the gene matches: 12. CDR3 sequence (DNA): TGCGCCAGCAGAACAGCTCTAGCGGGAGATAGTTACAATGAGCAGTTCTTC. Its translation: CASRTALAGDSYNEQFF.

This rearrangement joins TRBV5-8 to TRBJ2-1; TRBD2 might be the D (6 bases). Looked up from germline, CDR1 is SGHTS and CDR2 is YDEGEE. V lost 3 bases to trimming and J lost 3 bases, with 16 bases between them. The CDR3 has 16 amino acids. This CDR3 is CASSSDGGLRYNEQFF. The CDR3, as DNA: TGTGCCAGCAGCTCCGACGGGGGTCTCCGCTACAATGAGCAGTTCTTC.

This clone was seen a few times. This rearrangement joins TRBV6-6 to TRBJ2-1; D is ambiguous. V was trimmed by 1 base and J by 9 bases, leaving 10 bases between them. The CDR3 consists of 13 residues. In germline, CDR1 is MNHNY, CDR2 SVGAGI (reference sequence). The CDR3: CASSYWAGSEQFF. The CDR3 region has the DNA TGTGCCAGCAGTTACTGGGCAGGTAGTGAGCAGTTCTTC.

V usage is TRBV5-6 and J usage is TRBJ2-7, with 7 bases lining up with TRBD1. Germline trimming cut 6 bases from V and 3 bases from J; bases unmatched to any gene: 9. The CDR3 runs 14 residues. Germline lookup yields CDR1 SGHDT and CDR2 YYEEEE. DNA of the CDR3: TGTGCCAGCACCCGCGACAGGGCCGTCTACGAGCAGTACTTC. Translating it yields CASTRDRAVYEQYF.

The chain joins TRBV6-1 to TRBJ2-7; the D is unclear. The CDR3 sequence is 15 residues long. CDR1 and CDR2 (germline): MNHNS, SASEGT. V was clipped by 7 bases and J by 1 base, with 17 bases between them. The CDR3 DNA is TGTGCCAGCAACCTTCCGGGTCCGGATTCCTACGAGCAGTACTTC. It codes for CASNLPGPDSYEQYF.

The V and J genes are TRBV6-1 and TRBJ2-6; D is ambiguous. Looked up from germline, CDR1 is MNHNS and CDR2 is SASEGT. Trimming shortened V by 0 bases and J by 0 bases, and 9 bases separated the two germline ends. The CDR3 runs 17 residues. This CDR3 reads CASSEAQWSSGANVLTF. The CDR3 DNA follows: TGTGCCAGCAGTGAAGCACAATGGAGCTCTGGGGCCAACGTCCTGACTTTC.

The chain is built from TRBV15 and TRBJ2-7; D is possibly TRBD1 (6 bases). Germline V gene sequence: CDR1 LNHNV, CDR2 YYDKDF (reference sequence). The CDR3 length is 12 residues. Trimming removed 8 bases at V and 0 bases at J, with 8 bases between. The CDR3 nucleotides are TGTGCCACCGCGGACAGCTCCTACGAGCAGTACTTC. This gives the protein CATADSSYEQYF.

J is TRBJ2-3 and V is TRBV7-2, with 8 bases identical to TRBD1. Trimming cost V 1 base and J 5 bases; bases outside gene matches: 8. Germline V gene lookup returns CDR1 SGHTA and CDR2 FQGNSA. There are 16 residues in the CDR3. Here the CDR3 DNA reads TGTGCCAGCAGCTTAGTCTGGACAGGGCTCGGAGATACGCAGTATTTT. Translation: CASSLVWTGLGDTQYF.

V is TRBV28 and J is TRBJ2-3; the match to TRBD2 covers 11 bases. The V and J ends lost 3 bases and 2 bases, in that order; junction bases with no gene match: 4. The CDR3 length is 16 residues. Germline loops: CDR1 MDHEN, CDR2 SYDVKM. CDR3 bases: TGTGCCAGCAGTTTGCCGGGACTAGCGGACACAGATACGCAGTATTTT. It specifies CASSLPGLADTDTQYF.